This TCR beta chain was identified in a study of T cells after yellow fever vaccination. The study's findings and limits: Most clones from primary vaccination were detected again post-booster (approximately 96% CD4, approximately 90% CD8). Bulk-population clonotypes that are abundant could appear as contaminants in FACS-sorted repertoires.

TCRdb reprocessed the 5' RACE reads via MiXCR and lists one record per CDR3 protein. This sample has about 45,000 distinct CDR3 sequences, with under 8% found just once. This clonotype was seen ten or more times. This receptor was identified in a man aged 25 to 45 who received the YFV17D yellow fever vaccine. Sequenced material: CD8+ T cells not binding an NS4B(214-222) dextramer, sorted from PBMCs, taken 45 days after the yellow fever booster vaccination.

The CDR3 here is CSVWATYGYTF. DNA for the CDR3: TGCAGCGTTTGGGCCACGTATGGCTACACCTTC. V is TRBV29-1 and J is TRBJ1-2; no definite D call. The length of the CDR3 is 11 residues. The V and J ends lost 5 bases and 5 bases respectively, with 9 bases between them. Per the germline V gene, CDR1 is SQVTM and CDR2 is ANQGSEA.